This passage covers 32 T cell receptor beta chains from one sample sequenced in a study of control samples from healthy donors and cancer patients. Data came from immunoSEQ multiplex PCR; TCRdb stores just in-frame clones and leaves some out. The sample records fewer than 200,000 clones, around 93% being singletons. Sequenced input: blood. These receptor sequences come from an older woman in good health.

The CDR3 region is CASSPPIVTDTQYF. The CDR3 coding sequence is TGTGCCAGCTCACCACCGATCGTGACAGATACGCAGTATTTT. V gene TRBV18 combines with J gene TRBJ2-3; D gene ambiguous. Germline V gene sequence: CDR1 KGHSH, CDR2 LQKENI. V shed 0 bases and J shed 3 bases, with 7 bases lying between them. The length of the CDR3 is 14 residues.

V usage is TRBV6-5 and J usage is TRBJ1-1; no firm D call. This CDR3 region has 13 residues. Germline V lookup: CDR1 MNHEY, CDR2 SVGAGI. The germline V and J ends were trimmed by 6 bases and 5 bases, with 13 bases remaining between them. The CDR3 DNA reads TGTGCCAGCAGGCCAACGGGCGGGACTGAAGCTTTCTTT. This codes for CASRPTGGTEAFF.

The CDR3 is CASSPTEGGLNTEAFF. CDR3 DNA: TGCGCCAGCAGCCCAACGGAAGGGGGCCTGAACACTGAAGCTTTCTTT. The genes are TRBV4-3 and TRBJ1-1; TRBD1 matches 7 bases. The J segment lost 0 bases and the V segment lost 4 bases, leaving 8 bases of the junction unmatched. The CDR3 contains 16 residues. Germline CDR1 and CDR2: LGHNA and YSLEER.

V is TRBV4-3 and J is TRBJ1-2; D is undetermined. The CDR3 length is 16 residues. Trimming shortened V by 0 bases and J by 4 bases, and 15 bases separated the two germline ends. Germline assignment: CDR1 LGHNA and CDR2 YSLEER. The CDR3 region has the DNA TGCGCCAGCAGCCAAGATGGAGCCCGGGATGGCTATGGCTACACCTTC. Translation: CASSQDGARDGYGYTF.

The chain is built from TRBV30 and TRBJ1-5; D unresolved. V lost 1 base to trimming and J lost 3 bases, with 4 bases between them. This CDR3 has 12 residues. Germline loops: CDR1 GTSNPN, CDR2 SVGIG (reference sequence). CDR3 coding DNA: TGTGCCTGGAGTGGGGTCAATCAGCCCCAGCATTTT. It specifies CAWSGVNQPQHF.

The chain uses TRBV27 and TRBJ1-5, with 9 positions matching TRBD1. This CDR3 comprises 15 residues. Germline V gene lookup returns CDR1 MNHEY and CDR2 SMNVEV (reference sequence). The junction had 10 bases not matched to a gene; V was cut back by 6 bases and J by 7 bases. CDR3 region: CASRDLQGAVQPQHF. DNA of the CDR3: TGTGCCAGCAGAGACCTACAGGGGGCGGTGCAGCCCCAGCATTTT.

The V call is TRBV2, the J call TRBJ1-6; D gene unclear. Germline V gives CDR1 SNHLY, CDR2 FYNNEI. V was clipped by 7 bases and J by 10 bases, with 14 bases between them. There are 13 residues in the CDR3. CDR3 sequence (DNA): TGTGCCAGCAAAGGCGGACGGCTGTCACCCCTCCACTTT. It is translated as CASKGGRLSPLHF.

The chain uses TRBV2 and TRBJ1-2, with 7 positions matching TRBD1. Trimming removed 5 bases from V and 5 bases from J; junction bases left unmatched: 5. Germline CDR1 and CDR2: SNHLY and FYNNEI. The CDR3 is 13 residues long. The CDR3 reads CASSPTQGYGYTF. The CDR3 DNA reads as TGTGCCAGCAGTCCAACACAGGGGTATGGCTACACCTTC.

The CDR3 bases are TGTGCCTGTATCCGGACAGTCCCCTACCGCACTGAAGCTTTCTTT. Protein: CACIRTVPYRTEAFF. The chain recombines TRBV30 with TRBJ1-1; a possible D gene is TRBD1 (6 bases). V dropped 6 bases and J dropped 4 bases, with 21 bases sitting between them. CDR3 length: 15 residues. The germline V gene encodes CDR1 GTSNPN and CDR2 SVGIG (reference sequence).

This chain links TRBV5-1 with TRBJ1-1; maybe TRBD1 (6 bases). Trimming pared 0 bases from V and 4 bases from J, leaving 16 bases between. In germline, CDR1 is SGHRS, CDR2 YFSETQ. This CDR3 region has 16 residues. CDR3 loop: CASSLGQGWGSTEAFF. CDR3 coding DNA: TGCGCCAGCAGCTTGGGGCAGGGGTGGGGGAGCACTGAAGCTTTCTTT. The full variable domain, rest sourced from reference TRBV5-1 and TRBJ1-1, is KAGVTQTPRYLIKTRGQQVTLSCSPISGHRSVSWYQQTPGQGLQFLFEYFSETQRNKGNFPGRFSGRQFSNSRSEMNVSTLELGDSALYLCASSLGQGWGSTEAFFGQGTRLTVV.

The V gene is TRBV6-1, the J gene TRBJ1-2; D unclear. Germline loops: CDR1 MNHNS, CDR2 SASEGT. The V gene lost 2 bases and the J gene lost 4 bases, with 8 bases spanning the gap. The CDR3 runs 13 residues. CDR3 in DNA: TGTGCCAGCAGTGAAACTGGGTTCTATGGCTACACCTTC. Translating gives CASSETGFYGYTF.

V is TRBV5-1 and J is TRBJ2-5; TRBD2 is a possible D gene (7 bases). CDR1 SGHRS and CDR2 YFSETQ come from the germline V gene. This CDR3 comprises 15 residues. V lost 4 bases and J lost 1, with 14 bases in between. CDR3 amino acids: CASSPRGGPQETQYF. The CDR3 DNA sequence: TGCGCCAGCAGCCCCAGGGGAGGGCCCCAAGAGACCCAGTACTTC.

About this clone itself: A junction end diverges from the germline sequence, so it may reflect a read error. Other DNA sequences in the same sample also yield this CDR3. The CDR3 DNA reads as TGTGCCAGCAGCTTAGAGCCAGGGGGCTCCAAAATCTTT. Translated, it gives CASSLEPGGSKIF. The genes are TRBV7-2 and TRBJ1-1, with 8 bases fitting TRBD1. CDR1 and CDR2 (germline): SGHTA, FQGNSA. The CDR3 is made up of 13 amino acids.

The rearrangement joins TRBV4-3 to TRBJ1-3; D gene uncertain. Germline lookup yields CDR1 LGHNA and CDR2 YSLEER. The V end lost 0 bases, the J end lost 4 bases, and 13 bases lay between the germline ends. This CDR3 has 16 residues. CDR3 residues: CASSQDLSVLGNTIYF. The CDR3 DNA follows: TGCGCCAGCAGCCAAGATCTTTCAGTCCTCGGAAACACCATATATTTT.

This clone was picked up one time. The chain has TRBV9 and TRBJ2-7; D call uncertain. The germline V and J ends were trimmed by 0 bases and 5 bases, with 15 bases remaining between them. Germline V lookup: CDR1 SGDLS, CDR2 YYNGEE. CDR3 length equals 15 residues. The CDR3 region has the DNA TGTGCCAGCAGCGTAGGGTCACGGGTTACGAACGAGCAGTACTTC. Protein product: CASSVGSRVTNEQYF.

The CDR3 DNA follows: TGTGCCAGCAGGGGCGAAGGGTTAGCGGGGAATGAGCAGTTCTTC. Encoded protein: CASRGEGLAGNEQFF. The V and J genes are TRBV5-4 and TRBJ2-1; TRBD2 aligns across 8 bases. The CDR3 covers 15 residues. Germline V gives CDR1 SGHNT, CDR2 YYREEE (reference sequence). Trimming at V came to 5 bases and at J to 7 bases, leaving 11 bases not matched to a gene.

The rearrangement uses TRBV5-1 and TRBJ2-5; D ambiguous. The CDR3 is 13 amino acids. Germline V gives CDR1 SGHRS, CDR2 YFSETQ. V was trimmed by 1 base and J by 4 bases, leaving 8 bases between them. The CDR3 spells CASSLTVPETQYF. CDR3 sequence (DNA): TGCGCCAGCAGCTTGACGGTGCCAGAGACCCAGTACTTC.

The CDR3 bases are TGTGCCAGCAGTCTCTACGCCGACGGGACTGAAGCTTTCTTT. Its protein is CASSLYADGTEAFF. V is TRBV25-1 and J is TRBJ1-1; D is undetermined. Germline V gene data show CDR1 as MGHDK and CDR2 as SYGVNS. The V end lost 5 bases, the J end lost 5 bases, and 15 bases lay between the germline ends. The CDR3 spans 14 residues.

The chain links TRBV20-1 to TRBJ1-2, with D perhaps TRBD1 (6 bases). CDR3 length: 11 residues. Germline loops: CDR1 DFQATT, CDR2 SNEGSKA (reference sequence). Trimming cost V 6 bases and J 10 bases, with 15 bases left between them. The DNA of the CDR3 is TGCAGTGCCCCAGGAGGGGGTCTCTACACCTTC. This sequence encodes CSAPGGGLYTF.

The gene calls are TRBV3-1 (or the pseudogene TRBV3-2) and TRBJ2-1; 13 bases line up with TRBD2. The CDR3 totals 15 residues. CDR1 and CDR2 from the germline V gene are LGHDT and YNNKEL (reference sequence). J lost 7 bases, V lost 4 bases, and 4 bases had no gene match. CDR3 sequence reads: CASSRTSGGGNEQFF. The CDR3 bases are TGTGCCAGCAGCCGTACTAGCGGGGGGGGGAATGAGCAGTTCTTC.

This chain connects TRBV6-2 or TRBV6-3 to TRBJ1-1; no clear D. Germline CDR1 is MNHEY and CDR2 is SVGEGT. Deletions cut 2 bases from V and 1 base from J, with 8 bases between. CDR3 length equals 14 residues. The CDR3 coding sequence is TGTGCCAGCAGTTACCACGCGGGGAACACTGAAGCTTTCTTT. As protein: CASSYHAGNTEAFF.

The chain recombines TRBV12-3 or TRBV12-4 with TRBJ1-1, with 9 bases identical to TRBD1. CDR3 length: 13 amino acids. The trim removed 8 bases at V and 5 bases at J, leaving 6 bases unmatched. The CDR3 protein is CASRGTGRTEAFF. For the CDR3, the DNA is TGTGCCAGCCGTGGGACAGGGCGTACTGAAGCTTTCTTT.

The V and J genes are TRBV7-6 and TRBJ2-1, with D possibly TRBD1 on 5 matching bases. Trimming stripped 4 bases from V and 2 bases from J, with 12 bases between. Germline loops: CDR1 SGHVS, CDR2 FNYEAQ. CDR3 length: 15 amino acids. CDR3 nucleotide sequence: TGTGCCAGCAGCTCCGACAGCAGTACCTACAATGAGCAGTTCTTC. Its translation is CASSSDSSTYNEQFF. Complete variable domain (other parts from reference TRBV7-6 and TRBJ2-1): GAGVSQSPRYKVTKRGQDVALRCDPISGHVSLYWYRQALGQGPEFLTYFNYEAQQDKSGLPNDRFSAERPEGSISTLTIQRTEQRDSAMYRCASSSDSSTYNEQFFGPGTRLTVL.

The chain carries TRBV2 and TRBJ2-3; no firm D call. From germline, CDR1 is SNHLY and CDR2 FYNNEI. Trimming removed 0 bases at V and 13 bases at J, with 8 bases between. CDR3 length: 11 residues. Written as DNA, the CDR3 is TGTGCCAGCAGTGAAGCTGGGTATGAGTATTTT. Amino acids: CASSEAGYEYF.

The chain carries TRBV10-3 and TRBJ1-2, with a tentative D call TRBD1 (6 bases). This CDR3 is 12 amino acids long. V lost 11 bases to trimming and J lost 5 bases, with 15 bases between them. In germline, CDR1 is ENHRY, CDR2 SYGVKD. CDR3 loop: CAARTATYGYTF. The CDR3 coding sequence is TGTGCCGCCCGGACAGCCACTTATGGCTACACCTTC.

The chain employs TRBV6-2 or TRBV6-3 and TRBJ2-5; 10 bases are shared with TRBD1. Germline V gene sequence: CDR1 MNHEY, CDR2 SVGEGT. V lost 2 bases and J lost 5; bases outside the gene matches: 8. This CDR3 is built from 16 residues. CDR3 bases: TGTGCCAGCAGTTACAGCGAGGGACAGGGGTTGGAGACCCAGTACTTC. This gives the protein CASSYSEGQGLETQYF.

The chain links TRBV4-3 to TRBJ1-3; D remains ambiguous. The V gene's germline CDR1 is LGHNA and CDR2 YSLEER. The CDR3 covers 15 residues. Deletions cut 1 base from V and 0 bases from J, with 7 bases between. In DNA form, the CDR3 reads TGCGCCAGCAGCCAAGGAGCGTTCTCTGGAAACACCATATATTTT. As protein: CASSQGAFSGNTIYF.

This rearrangement joins TRBV2 to TRBJ1-4; D unclear. The germline V gene encodes CDR1 SNHLY and CDR2 FYNNEI. CDR3 length: 13 amino acids. V lost 6 bases, J lost 7 bases, and 12 bases lay in between. The CDR3: CASRIGPLEKLFF. The CDR3, as DNA: TGTGCCAGCAGAATCGGTCCACTTGAAAAACTGTTTTTT.

The V and J genes are TRBV5-8 and TRBJ2-3; D remains ambiguous. With 0 bases removed from V and 6 bases from J, the gap between germline ends came to 5 bases. CDR1 and CDR2 from the germline V gene are SGHTS and YDEGEE. The CDR3 length is 12 residues. DNA of the CDR3: TGTGCCAGCAGCTTGGCTGCGGATACGCAGTATTTT. Translation gives CASSLAADTQYF.

The rearrangement uses TRBV5-4 and TRBJ2-7, with 10 bases fitting TRBD1. Germline CDR1 and CDR2: SGHNT and YYREEE (reference sequence). This CDR3 is 15 amino acids long. Trimming took 4 bases from V and 2 from J; bases not matched to a gene: 6. Written as DNA, the CDR3 is TGTGCCAGCAGCCGAGGGGGACAGGGGACCTACGAGCAGTACTTC. Protein sequence: CASSRGGQGTYEQYF.

The V call is TRBV7-9, the J call TRBJ1-6, with D unclear. The ends were cut back, 9 bases at V and 0 bases at J, with 6 bases in the middle. CDR3 length equals 13 residues. Per the germline V gene, CDR1 is SEHNR and CDR2 is FQNEAQ (reference sequence). The CDR3 nucleotides read TGTGCCAGTCGGGGCTCCTATAATTCACCCCTCCACTTT. It encodes CASRGSYNSPLHF. The entire variable domain, with the rest obtained from reference TRBV7-9 and TRBJ1-6, is as follows: DTGVSQNPRHKITKRGQNVTFRCDPISEHNRLYWYRQTLGQGPEFLTYFQNEAQLEKSRLLSDRFSAERPKGSFSTLEIQRTEQGDSAMYLCASRGSYNSPLHFGNGTRLTVT.

The rearrangement uses TRBV7-2 and TRBJ1-2; TRBD1 matches 9 bases. The CDR3 length is 15 residues. Germline trimming cut 5 bases from V and 8 bases from J; bases unmatched to any gene: 12. Germline V lookup: CDR1 SGHTA, CDR2 FQGNSA. CDR3 sequence (DNA): TGTGCCAGCAGCCCCCGGGGGGACAGGGTACGGGGCTACACCTTC. This translates into CASSPRGDRVRGYTF. The variable domain in full, with the rest retrieved from reference TRBV7-2 and TRBJ1-2, is GAGVSQSPSNKVTEKGKDVELRCDPISGHTALYWYRQSLGQGLEFLIYFQGNSAPDKSGLPSDRFSAERTGGSVSTLTIQRTQQEDSAVYLCASSPRGDRVRGYTFGSGTRLTVV.